This is a list of T cell receptor beta chains from one sample in a study of blood T cell repertoires in COVID-19. Profiled with immunoSEQ multiplex PCR; TCRdb holds only in-frame clones, not every one. The table has around 200,000 clones, about four fifths seen once. Sample: peripheral blood. The origin of the receptors is a man aged 45-60 years with active or convalescent COVID-19. CDR3s include the opening cysteine and the closing phenylalanine or tryptophan. The order of the fields is CDR3 DNA, CDR3 protein, clone size, J gene, V gene, D gene. The D gene is left open where the match is weak. Not all rows give a size; the values are once, few, many and, for expanded clones, a class.

DNA: TGTGCCAGTAGATCCATCGGGGTCGGAGGTCAGCCCCAGCATTTT; CDR3: CASRSIGVGGQPQHF; size: once; J: TRBJ1-5; V: TRBV19; D: .
DNA: TGTGCCAGCAGTTTATCCCCCAGTGCGGTCGAGCAGTACTTC; CDR3: CASSLSPSAVEQYF; size: .; J: TRBJ2-7; V: TRBV27; D: .
DNA: TGTGCCTGGAGTGTTAGAGAAGCACCTCTCCGCCCCCTCCACTTT; CDR3: CAWSVREAPLRPLHF; size: once; J: TRBJ1-6; V: TRBV30; D: .
DNA: TGTGCCAGTAGTATAAAGGGGGCGTATTTTGACGGCTACACCTTC; CDR3: CASSIKGAYFDGYTF; size: few; J: TRBJ1-2; V: TRBV19; D: TRBD1
DNA: TGCAGCGCCCAGGACCAGGGGCGGAACTCAAGAACTGAAGCTTTCTTT; CDR3: CSAQDQGRNSRTEAFF; size: .; J: TRBJ1-1; V: TRBV29-1; D: .
DNA: TGTGCCAGCAGTTACGACGGGACTAGTCTTGCCGAGCAGTACTTC; CDR3: CASSYDGTSLAEQYF; size: .; J: TRBJ2-7; V: TRBV6-2/TRBV6-3; D: TRBD2
DNA: TGTGCCAGCAGCTCCGGGACTAGCGGGAGTTATGAGCAGTTCTTC; CDR3: CASSSGTSGSYEQFF; size: .; J: TRBJ2-1; V: TRBV5-4; D: TRBD2
DNA: TGTGCTGAAAACCCCCTAAAAGTTGCTTTCTTT; CDR3: CAENPLKVAFF; size: .; J: TRBJ1-1; V: TRBV30; D: .
DNA: TGCGCCAGCTCACGATTGACCCAGGGCTATGGCTACACCTTC; CDR3: CASSRLTQGYGYTF; size: .; J: TRBJ1-2; V: TRBV5-1; D: .
DNA: TGTGCCAGCAGCTTATACGGGGGGGCCGGTGAGCAGTTCTTC; CDR3: CASSLYGGAGEQFF; size: .; J: TRBJ2-1; V: TRBV5-5; D: TRBD2
DNA: TGTGCCAGCAGCCGTCTTCGTAACTATGGCTACACCTTC; CDR3: CASSRLRNYGYTF; size: .; J: TRBJ1-2; V: TRBV28; D: .
DNA: TGTGCCAGCAAGGTGCTAGCGGGGCAAGAGACCCAGTACTTC; CDR3: CASKVLAGQETQYF; size: .; J: TRBJ2-5; V: TRBV6-5; D: TRBD2
DNA: TGTGCCAGCAGCCTCCTAGCGGGGTCCTACAATGAGCAGTTCTTC; CDR3: CASSLLAGSYNEQFF; size: .; J: TRBJ2-1; V: TRBV6-5; D: TRBD2
DNA: TGTGCCACCAGTACCAGGAGGGGAAGCTCCTACAATGAGCAGTTCTTC; CDR3: CATSTRRGSSYNEQFF; size: few; J: TRBJ2-1; V: TRBV24-1; D: .
DNA: TGTGCCAGCAGCCCCCATAGCGGGGGGGCCGGCACAGATACGCAGTATTTT; CDR3: CASSPHSGGAGTDTQYF; size: .; J: TRBJ2-3; V: TRBV7-9; D: TRBD2
DNA: TGTGCCAGCAGTCAGTTTGCAGATACGCAGTATTTT; CDR3: CASSQFADTQYF; size: .; J: TRBJ2-3; V: TRBV6-2/TRBV6-3; D: .
DNA: TGTGCCAGTAGTATTCAGGTACAGGGTCGTGGCTACACCTTC; CDR3: CASSIQVQGRGYTF; size: .; J: TRBJ1-2; V: TRBV19; D: .
DNA: TGTGCCAGCAGCTTAACCGGGACAGGGGTGTCACCCCTCCACTTT; CDR3: CASSLTGTGVSPLHF; size: once; J: TRBJ1-6; V: TRBV5-8; D: TRBD1
DNA: TGTGCCAGCAGCGTAGATGGCCAGGGGGGAGTCTACGAGCAGTACTTC; CDR3: CASSVDGQGGVYEQYF; size: .; J: TRBJ2-7; V: TRBV9; D: .
DNA: TGTGCCAGTAGTATCGGGACAGGTAACCAAGCTTTCTTT; CDR3: CASSIGTGNQAFF; size: .; J: TRBJ1-1; V: TRBV19; D: TRBD1
DNA: TGTGCCAGTCGGACTAGCGGGGCAGAGACCCAGTACTTC; CDR3: CASRTSGAETQYF; size: .; J: TRBJ2-5; V: TRBV19; D: TRBD2
DNA: TGTGCCAGCAGCGTTGCCGACAGTCAAGAGACCCAGTACTTC; CDR3: CASSVADSQETQYF; size: .; J: TRBJ2-5; V: TRBV9; D: .
DNA: TGTGCCAGCAGTCTGTTCTCAGATACGCAGTATTTT; CDR3: CASSLFSDTQYF; size: .; J: TRBJ2-3; V: TRBV6-6; D: .
DNA: TGCGCCAGCAGCGTAGGGGGGGCTTCTGGGGCCAACGTCCTGACTTTC; CDR3: CASSVGGASGANVLTF; size: .; J: TRBJ2-6; V: TRBV5-1; D: .
DNA: TGTGCCAGCAGCCAAATCGTCCTGGCCACCCCATATGGCTACACCTTC; CDR3: CASSQIVLATPYGYTF; size: .; J: TRBJ1-2; V: TRBV3-1/TRBV3-2; D: .
DNA: TGTGCCAGAAAATCGGGACTCAATTGCTATGGCTACACCTTC; CDR3: CARKSGLNCYGYTF; size: .; J: TRBJ1-2; V: TRBV5-3; D: .
DNA: TGTGCCAGCCATCGACTAGCGGGACACCAAGAGACCCAGTACTTC; CDR3: CASHRLAGHQETQYF; size: once; J: TRBJ2-5; V: TRBV28; D: TRBD2
DNA: TGCGCCAGCAGCCAAGACGCTGGAGGAAGGCTAGCTTTCTTT; CDR3: CASSQDAGGRLAFF; size: .; J: TRBJ1-1; V: TRBV4-1; D: .
DNA: TGTGCCAGCAGCGTTACAAGCGTTGATCAGCCCCAGCATTTT; CDR3: CASSVTSVDQPQHF; size: .; J: TRBJ1-5; V: TRBV2; D: .
DNA: TGTGCCAGCAGCGCGGGACTAGCGAATTCGAACGAGCAGTACTTC; CDR3: CASSAGLANSNEQYF; size: .; J: TRBJ2-7; V: TRBV9; D: TRBD2
DNA: TGTGCCAGCAGTTCTAGGGGCCAAGAGACCCAGTACTTC; CDR3: CASSSRGQETQYF; size: .; J: TRBJ2-5; V: TRBV6-5; D: .
DNA: TGCGCCAGCAGCCTAGACAGCCCGAGCTCTGGAAACACCATATATTTT; CDR3: CASSLDSPSSGNTIYF; size: .; J: TRBJ1-3; V: TRBV5-1; D: .
DNA: TGTGCCAGCAGCTTAAGAGGAGATGGGAATGAGCAGTTCTTC; CDR3: CASSLRGDGNEQFF; size: .; J: TRBJ2-1; V: TRBV7-3; D: .
DNA: TGTGCCATCAGTGCAGGCGTCTCCTCTGGAAACACCATATATTTT; CDR3: CAISAGVSSGNTIYF; size: .; J: TRBJ1-3; V: TRBV10-3; D: .
DNA: TGTGCCAGTAGTGCGGAGAGCTCCTATAATTCACCCCTCCACTTT; CDR3: CASSAESSYNSPLHF; size: .; J: TRBJ1-6; V: TRBV19; D: .
DNA: TGTGCCAGCAGCGTAGAACAGGAGAATGAAAAACTGTTTTTT; CDR3: CASSVEQENEKLFF; size: .; J: TRBJ1-4; V: TRBV9; D: .
DNA: TGTGCCAGTAGTATACTAGGCACCTTTAACACTGAAGCTTTCTTT; CDR3: CASSILGTFNTEAFF; size: .; J: TRBJ1-1; V: TRBV19; D: .
DNA: TGTGCCAGCAGCCGAGGGGGTGGTCAGCCCCAGCATTTT; CDR3: CASSRGGGQPQHF; size: .; J: TRBJ1-5; V: TRBV6-5; D: .
DNA: TGTGCCAGCAGCTTCAGGGTACCGGCTAATGAAAAACTGTTTTTT; CDR3: CASSFRVPANEKLFF; size: .; J: TRBJ1-4; V: TRBV7-4; D: .
DNA: TGTGCCAGCAGTCAACAGGGGGCGGTGGGCGCCGGGGAGCTGTTTTTT; CDR3: CASSQQGAVGAGELFF; size: .; J: TRBJ2-2; V: TRBV7-2; D: TRBD1
DNA: TGTGCCAGCAGTCCCGGGACTAGCGGGAGTCTCCGCACAGATACGCAGTATTTT; CDR3: CASSPGTSGSLRTDTQYF; size: .; J: TRBJ2-3; V: TRBV28; D: TRBD2
DNA: TGTGCCAGCACCCATTGGGGAGGGCGTAATGAAAAACTGTTTTTT; CDR3: CASTHWGGRNEKLFF; size: .; J: TRBJ1-4; V: TRBV28; D: .
DNA: TGTGCCAGCAGCTTGGGGGCAGGGGACTATGGCTACACCTTC; CDR3: CASSLGAGDYGYTF; size: once; J: TRBJ1-2; V: TRBV5-4; D: .
DNA: TGTGCCAGCAGTAGATTCCGGGACAGGGGAGCGGGCTACACCTTC; CDR3: CASSRFRDRGAGYTF; size: .; J: TRBJ1-2; V: TRBV27; D: TRBD1
DNA: TGTGCCATCAGATCAGGTAGCAATCAGCCCCAGCATTTT; CDR3: CAIRSGSNQPQHF; size: .; J: TRBJ1-5; V: TRBV10-3; D: .
DNA: TGTGCCAGCAGCTCCACAGTGGCCTATAATTCACCCCTCCACTTT; CDR3: CASSSTVAYNSPLHF; size: once; J: TRBJ1-6; V: TRBV7-2; D: .
DNA: TGTGCCTGGAGTCGAAAAGGGGGTAACTATGGCTACACCTTC; CDR3: CAWSRKGGNYGYTF; size: .; J: TRBJ1-2; V: TRBV30; D: .
DNA: TGTGCCAGCAGCTCAAGGACTAGCCACTTAGAGCAGTACTTC; CDR3: CASSSRTSHLEQYF; size: .; J: TRBJ2-7; V: TRBV7-9; D: TRBD2
DNA: TGTGCCAGCAGTTTATCGGGGGTAGCGGGAGCGGAAACCCAGTACTTC; CDR3: CASSLSGVAGAETQYF; size: .; J: TRBJ2-5; V: TRBV28; D: TRBD2
DNA: TGCGCCAGCAGCCGTACCGGGACTAGCGGGAGGGCTGCAGATACGCAGTATTTT; CDR3: CASSRTGTSGRAADTQYF; size: .; J: TRBJ2-3; V: TRBV4-1; D: TRBD2
DNA: TGTGCCAGCAGCTTTCAGCGGTTGGACACTGAAGCTTTCTTT; CDR3: CASSFQRLDTEAFF; size: once; J: TRBJ1-1; V: TRBV5-6; D: .
DNA: TGCGCCAGCAGCCCATCAGGTCTGGGCCTCTCAGGAGCCAACGTCCTGACTTTC; CDR3: CASSPSGLGLSGANVLTF; size: .; J: TRBJ2-6; V: TRBV4-1; D: .